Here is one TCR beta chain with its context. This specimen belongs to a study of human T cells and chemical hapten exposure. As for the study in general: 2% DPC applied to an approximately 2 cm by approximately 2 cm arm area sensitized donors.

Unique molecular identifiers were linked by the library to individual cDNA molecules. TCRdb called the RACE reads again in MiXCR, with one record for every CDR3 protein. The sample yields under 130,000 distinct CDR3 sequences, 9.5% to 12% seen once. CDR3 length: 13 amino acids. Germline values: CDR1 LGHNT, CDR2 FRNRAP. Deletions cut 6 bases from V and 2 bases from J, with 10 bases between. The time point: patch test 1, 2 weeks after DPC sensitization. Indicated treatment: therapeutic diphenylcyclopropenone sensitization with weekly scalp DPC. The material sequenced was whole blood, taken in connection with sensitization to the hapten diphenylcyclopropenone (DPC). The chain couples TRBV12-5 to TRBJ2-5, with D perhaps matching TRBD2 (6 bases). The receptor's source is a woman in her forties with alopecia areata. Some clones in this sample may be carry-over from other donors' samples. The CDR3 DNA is TGTGCTAGTGGATGGAGGGGTCAAGAGACCCAGTACTTC. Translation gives CASGWRGQETQYF.